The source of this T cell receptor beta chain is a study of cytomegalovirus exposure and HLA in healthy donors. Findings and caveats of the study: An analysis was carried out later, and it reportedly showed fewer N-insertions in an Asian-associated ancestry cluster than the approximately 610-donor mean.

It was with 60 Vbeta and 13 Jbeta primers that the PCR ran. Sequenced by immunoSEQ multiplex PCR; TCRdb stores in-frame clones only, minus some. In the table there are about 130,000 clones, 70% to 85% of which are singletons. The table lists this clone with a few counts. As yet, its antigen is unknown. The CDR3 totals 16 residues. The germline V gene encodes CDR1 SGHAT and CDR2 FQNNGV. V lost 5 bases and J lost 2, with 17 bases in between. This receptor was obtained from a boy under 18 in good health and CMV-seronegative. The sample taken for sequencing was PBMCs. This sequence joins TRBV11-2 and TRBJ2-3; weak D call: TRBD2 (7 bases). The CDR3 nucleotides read TGTGCCAGCAGCCCCCGGGGGGCGGGGCCCACAGATACGCAGTATTTT. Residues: CASSPRGAGPTDTQYF.